This T cell receptor (beta chain) was captured in a study of shared clonotypes between healthy human individuals. Study summary: A donor's plate count was three for CD4 naive and three for CD4 memory; CD8 naive had two and CD8 memory one.

Study findings and constraints: Rarefaction curves obtained for sorted subsets showed sequencing incomplete despite large depth. Relative to their counterparts shared across all four donors, non-shared clonotypes exhibited diminished generation probabilities.

In the case of this clone: The antigen remains undetermined.

Repertoires were generated with immunoSEQ multiplex PCR, while TCRdb's copy carries only in-frame clones and drops some. The data hold a few million clones, with approximately 93% observed a single time. This CDR3 is 17 amino acids long. The V end was cut by 2 bases, the J end by 3 bases, with 16 bases between. CDR1 is MNHNS, CDR2 SASEGT, per germline. V and J are TRBV6-1 and TRBJ1-4; D is perhaps TRBD1 (5 bases). The material sequenced was naive CD4+ T cells from PBMCs. Subset: CD45RA+ positively selected. The TCR comes from a young man in good health. Some clones in this sample may be carry-over from other donors' samples. CDR3 loop: CASSENSGGRANEKLFF. The CDR3 bases are TGTGCCAGCAGTGAAAATAGCGGGGGTAGAGCTAATGAAAAACTGTTTTTT.